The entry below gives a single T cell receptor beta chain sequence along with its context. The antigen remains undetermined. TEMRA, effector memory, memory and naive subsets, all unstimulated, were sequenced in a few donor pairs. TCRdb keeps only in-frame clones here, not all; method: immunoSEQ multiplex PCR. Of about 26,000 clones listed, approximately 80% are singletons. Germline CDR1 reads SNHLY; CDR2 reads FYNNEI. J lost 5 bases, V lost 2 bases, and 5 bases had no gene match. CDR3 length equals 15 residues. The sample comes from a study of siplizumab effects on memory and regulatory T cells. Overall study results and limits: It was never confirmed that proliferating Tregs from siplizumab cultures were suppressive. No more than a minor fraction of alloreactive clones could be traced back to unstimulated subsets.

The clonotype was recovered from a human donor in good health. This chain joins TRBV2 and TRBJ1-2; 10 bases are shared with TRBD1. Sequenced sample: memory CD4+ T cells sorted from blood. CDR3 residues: CASSETPGQGYGYTF. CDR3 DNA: TGTGCCAGCAGTGAAACGCCGGGACAGGGGTATGGCTACACCTTC.